Each of the 29 T cell receptor beta chains below was sequenced from the same sample in a study of cytomegalovirus exposure and HLA in healthy donors. Method: immunoSEQ multiplex PCR; TCRdb's copy keeps in-frame clones and lacks some. This table holds approximately 170,000 clones, roughly 85% found once. What was sequenced was PBMCs. The receptors stem from a man aged 18 to 30 in good health and CMV-seropositive.

This chain uses TRBV29-1 with TRBJ2-2; 7 bases agree with TRBD1. This CDR3 is built from 15 residues. Germline CDR1 is SQVTM and CDR2 is ANQGSEA. V lost 4 bases, J lost 7 bases, and 12 bases stayed unmatched. CDR3: CSVADRDGYGGELFF. CDR3 coding DNA: TGCAGCGTTGCTGACAGGGACGGTTACGGCGGGGAGCTGTTTTTT.

The CDR3 DNA is TGTGCCACCCGGGTTTTAGGGGGTAACTATGGCTACACCTTC. Translation: CATRVLGGNYGYTF. This chain connects TRBV28 to TRBJ1-2; TRBD1 is a possible D gene (6 bases). The V end lost 10 bases, the J end lost 1 base, and 16 bases lay between the germline ends. The CDR3 is 14 residues long. CDR1 is MDHEN, CDR2 SYDVKM, per germline.

The chain couples TRBV28 to TRBJ1-2; no clear D gene. The CDR3 sequence is 12 residues long. Germline V gives CDR1 MDHEN, CDR2 SYDVKM. Deletions cut 5 bases from V and 8 bases from J, with 12 bases between. DNA for the CDR3: TGTGCCAGCAGTCCCCGGGGATTGGGCTACACCTTC. Translating it yields CASSPRGLGYTF.

This chain uses TRBV2 with TRBJ2-5; 7 bases match TRBD1. The CDR3 has 13 residues. With V trimmed by 11 bases and J by 1 base, 7 bases remained unmatched. Germline V gene sequence: CDR1 SNHLY, CDR2 FYNNEI. This chain's CDR3 is CAGKGQLQETQYF. CDR3 DNA: TGTGCCGGAAAGGGACAGCTCCAAGAGACCCAGTACTTC.

The chain employs TRBV29-1 and TRBJ1-2; TRBD1 matches 9 bases. The V gene end was trimmed by 4 bases and the J gene end by 4 bases; junction bases not matched to a gene: 4. The CDR3 has 13 amino acids. Per the germline V gene, CDR1 is SQVTM and CDR2 is ANQGSEA. CDR3 residues: CSVVSDRGYGYTF. In DNA form, the CDR3 reads TGCAGCGTTGTATCGGACAGGGGCTATGGCTACACCTTC.

The chain links TRBV30 to TRBJ2-7; D gene uncertain. V lost 8 bases and J 6 bases, leaving 17 bases between the germline ends. CDR1 GTSNPN and CDR2 SVGIG come from the germline V gene (reference sequence). The CDR3 length is 12 residues. CDR3 nucleotides: TGTGCCCGTTCCGACTTAGCCGGCGAGCAGTACTTC. Translating it yields CARSDLAGEQYF. Together with reference TRBV30 and TRBJ2-7, the CDR3 gives the full variable domain: SQTIHQWPATLVQPVGSPLSLECTVEGTSNPNLYWYRQAAGRGLQLLFYSVGIGQISSEVPQNLSASRPQDRQFILSSKKLLLSDSGFYLCARSDLAGEQYFGPGTRLTVT.

The V gene is TRBV2, the J gene TRBJ1-6; D gene unclear. Germline lookup yields CDR1 SNHLY and CDR2 FYNNEI. This CDR3 is 15 amino acids long. Trimming took off 5 bases at V and 2 bases at J, with 10 bases between the two ends. CDR3 loop: CASSINSPYNSPLHF. In DNA form, the CDR3 reads TGTGCCAGCAGTATCAACAGCCCCTATAATTCACCCCTCCACTTT. The full variable domain, its missing parts supplied by reference TRBV2 and TRBJ1-6, is EPEVTQTPSHQVTQMGQEVILRCVPISNHLYFYWYRQILGQKVEFLVSFYNNEISEKSEIFDDQFSVERPDGSNFTLKIRSTKLEDSAMYFCASSINSPYNSPLHFGNGTRLTVT.

The J gene is TRBJ2-2, the V gene TRBV5-1; D not resolved. This CDR3 has 14 residues. CDR1 and CDR2 (germline): SGHRS, YFSETQ. Trimming took off 0 bases at V and 4 bases at J, with 7 bases between the two ends. The CDR3 is CASSLDGGTGELFF. The CDR3 region has the DNA TGCGCCAGCAGCTTGGATGGCGGCACCGGGGAGCTGTTTTTT.

V is TRBV6-1 and J is TRBJ1-4, with 8 positions matching TRBD1. This CDR3 has 14 amino acids. With 8 bases clipped from V and 7 bases from J, the junction kept 9 bases outside the gene matches. CDR1 MNHNS and CDR2 SASEGT come from the germline V gene. CDR3 DNA: TGTGCCAGCTATAACAGGGGGTCTGGTGAAAAACTGTTTTTT. This encodes CASYNRGSGEKLFF.

The chain joins TRBV10-3 to TRBJ2-5; D ambiguous. The CDR3 sequence is 14 residues long. Germline assignment: CDR1 ENHRY and CDR2 SYGVKD. Trimming cost V 3 bases and J 7 bases, with 15 bases left between them. CDR3 in DNA: TGTGCCATCAGTGAAAATGTCACCCCAGTGACCCAGTACTTC. It yields the protein CAISENVTPVTQYF.

The chain joins TRBV5-1 to TRBJ2-1, with 8 bases fitting TRBD1. The V gene end was trimmed by 0 bases and the J gene end by 6 bases; junction bases not matched to a gene: 17. This CDR3 region has 19 residues. Germline CDR1 is SGHRS and CDR2 is YFSETQ. The CDR3 here is CASSLEPTGVNGIGNEQFF. The CDR3 DNA follows: TGCGCCAGCAGCTTGGAGCCGACAGGGGTTAATGGAATTGGCAATGAGCAGTTCTTC.

The chain couples TRBV28 to TRBJ1-1; perhaps TRBD1 as D (6 bases). The V gene's germline CDR1 is MDHEN and CDR2 SYDVKM. The V end was cut by 6 bases, the J end by 1 base, with 12 bases between. There are 14 residues in the CDR3. The CDR3 DNA reads TGTGCCAGCAGCCTCCCGGACAGGAACACTGAAGCTTTCTTT. Amino acids: CASSLPDRNTEAFF.

Only a few counts were recorded for this clone. This chain joins TRBV4-2 and TRBJ2-7; 8 bases are shared with TRBD2. The CDR3 is 15 residues long. V lost 4 bases to trimming and J lost 4 bases; unmatched junction nucleotides: 9. Germline V gene lookup returns CDR1 LGHNA and CDR2 YNFKEQ. Written as DNA, the CDR3 is TGTGCCAGCAGCCGTTCACTAGCGGAGACTTACGAGCAGTACTTC. Protein product: CASSRSLAETYEQYF.

The CDR3 loop is CASSLFERHEQFF. In nucleotides, the CDR3 is TGCGCCAGCAGCTTATTTGAGAGGCATGAGCAGTTCTTC. The V and J genes are TRBV5-1 and TRBJ2-1, with D hard to call. CDR1 is SGHRS and CDR2 is YFSETQ in the germline V gene. This CDR3 has 13 amino acids. Trimming cost V 2 bases and J 8 bases, with 11 bases left between them.

The genes are TRBV15 and TRBJ2-7; TRBD1 matches at 7 bases. Germline values: CDR1 LNHNV, CDR2 YYDKDF (reference sequence). CDR3 length: 13 residues. V shed 0 bases, J shed 6 bases, and the junction held 2 bases outside the gene matches. As DNA, the CDR3 is TGTGCCACCAGCAGAGAAGCAGGGGGCGAGCAGTACTTC. This translates into CATSREAGGEQYF. Combining the CDR3 with reference TRBV15 and TRBJ2-7 gives the whole variable domain DAMVIQNPRYQVTQFGKPVTLSCSQTLNHNVMYWYQQKSSQAPKLLFHYYDKDFNNEADTPDNFQSRRPNTSFCFLDIRSPGLGDTAMYLCATSREAGGEQYFGPGTRLTVT.

This clone was seen a handful of times. V is TRBV11-2 and J is TRBJ1-6, with D possibly matching TRBD1 (5 bases). The CDR3 covers 12 residues. V was shortened by 5 bases and J by 7 bases, with 6 bases between the two germline ends. Germline assignment: CDR1 SGHAT and CDR2 FQNNGV. CDR3 residues: CASSDRNSPLHF. The CDR3 coding sequence is TGTGCCAGCAGCGACAGAAATTCACCCCTCCACTTT.

The J gene is TRBJ1-1, the V gene TRBV7-8, with a tentative D call TRBD1 (5 bases). The germline CDR1 and CDR2 sequences are SGHVS and FQNEAQ. CDR3 length equals 15 residues. The V end was cut by 4 bases, the J end by 0 bases, with 12 bases between. Here the CDR3 DNA reads TGTGCCAGCAGCTCACGGAGACAGATGAACACTGAAGCTTTCTTT. Amino acid sequence: CASSSRRQMNTEAFF. Supplemented by reference TRBV7-8 and TRBJ1-1, the full variable domain reads GAGVSQSPRYKVAKRGQDVALRCDPISGHVSLFWYQQALGQGPEFLTYFQNEAQLDKSGLPSDRFFAERPEGSVSTLKIQRTQQEDSAVYLCASSSRRQMNTEAFFGQGTRLTVV.

The chain links TRBV30 to TRBJ1-1; D call uncertain. This CDR3 has 13 amino acids. The ends were cut back, 3 bases at V and 1 base at J, with 9 bases in the middle. The germline CDR1 and CDR2 sequences are GTSNPN and SVGIG (reference sequence). CDR3 nucleotide sequence: TGTGCCTGGAGCCTACAGAGGAACACTGAAGCTTTCTTT. Its protein is CAWSLQRNTEAFF.

The chain employs TRBV2 and TRBJ2-2; perhaps TRBD1 as D (6 bases). The V gene's germline CDR1 is SNHLY and CDR2 FYNNEI. The CDR3 loop spans 16 amino acids. The ends were cut back, 4 bases at V and 1 base at J, with 13 bases in the middle. CDR3 loop: CASSALYRENTGELFF. DNA for the CDR3: TGTGCCAGCAGTGCATTGTACAGGGAGAACACCGGGGAGCTGTTTTTT.

The chain couples TRBV6-1 to TRBJ1-2; 7 nucleotides align to TRBD1. V dropped 5 bases and J dropped 4; count of bases not matched to a gene: 7. The germline V gene has CDR1 MNHNS and CDR2 SASEGT. The CDR3 is 14 residues long. The CDR3 here is CASSSGQASYGYTF. In DNA, the CDR3 is TGTGCCAGCAGTTCAGGACAGGCCTCCTATGGCTACACCTTC.

This clone has a handful of counts. This rearrangement joins TRBV19 to TRBJ2-1; tentative D call: TRBD2 (5 bases). V was trimmed by 3 bases and J by 15 bases, leaving 21 bases between them. CDR1 and CDR2 (germline): LNHDA, SQIVND (reference sequence). The CDR3 covers 14 residues. The CDR3 nucleotides read TGTGCCAGTAGTATGGTAGAAGGTGGGAGAGGAAGGTTCTTC. Translation: CASSMVEGGRGRFF.

The chain employs TRBV6-6 and TRBJ2-1, with 9 bases identical to TRBD2. The V gene's germline CDR1 is MNHNY and CDR2 SVGAGI (reference sequence). This CDR3 contains 14 residues. V shed 8 bases and J 7 bases; nucleotides not matched to a gene: 9. The CDR3 sequence: CASGLAGVSNEQFF. The CDR3 nucleotides read TGTGCCAGCGGCTTAGCGGGAGTGAGTAATGAGCAGTTCTTC.

V is TRBV28 and J is TRBJ2-7; 8 bases are shared with TRBD1. V was clipped by 1 base and J by 4 bases; unmatched bases: 9. CDR3 size: 16 residues. Germline V gene data show CDR1 as MDHEN and CDR2 as SYDVKM. CDR3: CASSLSYGTGEYEQYF. CDR3 nucleotides: TGTGCCAGCAGTTTATCTTATGGGACAGGCGAATACGAGCAGTACTTC.

V gene TRBV29-1 combines with J gene TRBJ1-2; weak D call: TRBD1 (6 bases). The germline V gene encodes CDR1 SQVTM and CDR2 ANQGSEA. This CDR3 has 11 amino acids. The germline V and J ends were trimmed by 7 bases and 5 bases, with 11 bases remaining between them. The CDR3 is CSARTAYGYTF. CDR3 nucleotides: TGCAGCGCCCGGACAGCGTATGGCTACACCTTC.

The J gene is TRBJ1-5, the V gene TRBV28, with TRBD1 matching over 8 bases. This CDR3 region has 20 residues. With V trimmed by 3 bases and J by 4 bases, 20 bases remained unmatched. The germline V gene encodes CDR1 MDHEN and CDR2 SYDVKM. CDR3 sequence (DNA): TGTGCCAGCAGTTTCCCGATTGGGGCAGGGGGCGCTGCGAGAAATCAGCCCCAGCATTTT. Translating gives CASSFPIGAGGAARNQPQHF.

V is TRBV7-3 and J is TRBJ2-2; 8 bases are shared with TRBD2. The germline V gene has CDR1 SGHTA and CDR2 FQGTGA. This CDR3 has 15 amino acids. After removal of 5 bases from V and 1 base from J, the junction contained 3 bases not matched to a gene. The CDR3, as DNA: TGTGCCAGCAGCGCCCTAGCGGGGAACACCGGGGAGCTGTTTTTT. Translation: CASSALAGNTGELFF.

Only one count was recorded for this clone. This chain joins TRBV2 and TRBJ1-5; D unresolved. V was shortened by 3 bases and J by 0 bases, with 9 bases between the two germline ends. This CDR3 is 15 amino acids long. Germline V gene lookup returns CDR1 SNHLY and CDR2 FYNNEI. As DNA, the CDR3 is TGTGCCAGCAGTGAGGAGCTTTATAGCAATCAGCCCCAGCATTTT. Its protein is CASSEELYSNQPQHF.

The chain joins TRBV6-1 to TRBJ2-7; D is uncertain. V gave up 1 base and J gave up 9 bases, with 7 bases separating them. Looked up from germline, CDR1 is MNHNS and CDR2 is SASEGT. The CDR3 runs 11 residues. The CDR3 nucleotides read TGTGCCAGCAGTGAAGGCAGGTGGCAGTACTTC. Translation: CASSEGRWQYF.

V is TRBV7-3 and J is TRBJ2-3; D remains ambiguous. The germline CDR1 and CDR2 sequences are SGHTA and FQGTGA. The CDR3 spans 15 residues. The ends were cut back, 2 bases at V and 1 base at J, with 10 bases in the middle. CDR3 protein: CASSLPVTGTDTQYF. CDR3 bases: TGTGCCAGCAGCTTACCGGTAACTGGCACAGATACGCAGTATTTT.